This T cell receptor (beta chain) was recovered during a study of blood T cell repertoires in COVID-19. Background on the study: Acute-phase and convalescent COVID-19 samples originated in the United States, Italy and Spain. PBMCs, B-cell-depleted T cells, or T cells provided the cDNA or gDNA that made up the material.

Participants came from some 23 US areas, aged about 18 to 95 years. Cohorts were assigned according to the clinical history that participants reported. Sequenced by immunoSEQ multiplex PCR; TCRdb stores in-frame clones only, minus some. The repertoire holds some 210,000 clones, with 65% to 90% as singletons. CDR3 length: 13 amino acids. The junction had 4 bases not matched to a gene; V was cut back by 6 bases and J by 2 bases. This clone has only one observation. This TCR was sampled from a woman aged 45 to 65 with acute COVID-19. The chain links TRBV12-3 or TRBV12-4 to TRBJ2-7; 7 positions match TRBD1. Sequencing input: PBMCs or T cells enriched from blood (not recorded which). CDR3 residues: CASRGTETYEQYF. The CDR3 bases are TGTGCCAGCAGAGGGACAGAAACCTACGAGCAGTACTTC.